Shown below are 8 T cell receptor beta chains from a single sample sequenced in a study of regulatory T cells in long-lasting Graves disease. Stated time point: newly diagnosed GD, antithyroid drugs for less than 3 months. Generation of the TCR library employed RNA extracted from PBMCs. Arm-PCR of CDR3 regions and iRepertoire HTBI primers were used to build TCR beta libraries. Via MiXCR, TCRdb re-called the multiplex PCR reads, giving one row per CDR3 protein. Of roughly 560,000 distinct CDR3 sequences listed, around 13% are singletons. In addition, the sample was reused for a study of T cells in Graves' hyperthyroidism and ophthalmopathy.

Material: peripheral blood mononuclear cells (PBMCs), obtained at new diagnosis, from a patient treated with antithyroid drugs. The origin of the receptors is a woman younger than 45 with Graves disease.

This clonotype turned up a few times. The chain employs TRBV29-1 and TRBJ1-2; D is undetermined. CDR1 is SQVTM and CDR2 is ANQGSEA in the germline V gene. This CDR3 has 11 residues. The V gene lost 6 bases and the J gene lost 7 bases, with 12 bases spanning the gap. The DNA of the CDR3 is TGCAGCGTGGATAAGGTCGGTGGCTACACCTTC. Amino acid sequence: CSVDKVGGYTF.

There are many counts of this clonotype. This rearrangement joins TRBV28 to TRBJ1-1; possibly TRBD1 for D (6 bases). The germline V and J ends were trimmed by 6 bases and 4 bases, with 12 bases remaining between them. Germline CDR1 is MDHEN and CDR2 is SYDVKM. This CDR3 comprises 13 residues. CDR3 DNA sequence: TGTGCCAGCAGGACCCAGGGGATCACTGAAGCTTTCTTT. Amino acid sequence: CASRTQGITEAFF.

This clonotype was counted many times. The rearrangement links TRBV27 to TRBJ1-4; 9 nucleotides match TRBD1. V was clipped by 5 bases and J by 7 bases; unmatched bases: 11. The CDR3 runs 16 residues. CDR1 is MNHEY, CDR2 SMNVEV, per germline (reference sequence). The CDR3 loop is CASSPGTGRLGEKLFF. CDR3 nucleotides: TGTGCCAGCAGTCCTGGGACAGGGCGGCTGGGTGAAAAACTGTTTTTT.

J is TRBJ1-3 and V is TRBV4-3, with no clear D. Trimming shortened V by 0 bases and J by 6 bases, and 6 bases separated the two germline ends. Germline V CDR1 and CDR2: LGHNA, YSLEER. The CDR3 covers 13 residues. The CDR3 protein is CASSQEIVNTIYF. The CDR3 DNA reads TGCGCCAGCAGCCAAGAAATCGTAAACACCATATATTTT.

The chain is built from TRBV30 and TRBJ2-1, with TRBD2 identical over 9 bases. Germline CDR1 GTSNPN, CDR2 SVGIG (reference sequence). This CDR3 region has 14 residues. The ends lost 5 bases at V and 13 bases at J; junction bases unmatched: 15. The CDR3 DNA sequence: TGTGCCTGGGGGGGAATAGCGGGAGAGAAACCTCAGTTCTTC. Translation gives CAWGGIAGEKPQFF.

This clonotype was seen repeatedly, ten times or more. The V and J genes are TRBV3-1 and TRBJ1-1; D uncertain. CDR3 length: 15 residues. The V end was cut by 3 bases, the J end by 1 base, with 12 bases between. Germline CDR1 reads LGHDT; CDR2 reads YNNKEL (reference sequence). The CDR3 protein is CASSQLGRSNTEAFF. DNA for the CDR3: TGTGCCAGCAGCCAGCTCGGGAGATCGAACACTGAAGCTTTCTTT.

This clonotype was detected many times. The chain couples TRBV20-1 to TRBJ1-1; D remains unclear. V was trimmed by 6 bases and J by 5 bases, leaving 13 bases between them. Per germline, CDR1 DFQATT and CDR2 SNEGSKA (reference sequence). The CDR3 is 12 residues long. The DNA for the CDR3 is TGCAGTGCAGATATCCAGTTGACTGAAGCTTTCTTT. This translates into CSADIQLTEAFF.

The chain combines TRBV7-2 with TRBJ2-7; 7 bases are a match to TRBD2. Per germline, CDR1 SGHTA and CDR2 FQGNSA. This CDR3 spans 14 amino acids. Unmatched junction bases numbered 8, after V lost 2 bases and J lost 7 bases. CDR3 sequence reads: CASSLSSGVGEQYF. The CDR3 bases are TGTGCCAGCAGCTTATCAAGCGGGGTGGGGGAGCAGTACTTC.